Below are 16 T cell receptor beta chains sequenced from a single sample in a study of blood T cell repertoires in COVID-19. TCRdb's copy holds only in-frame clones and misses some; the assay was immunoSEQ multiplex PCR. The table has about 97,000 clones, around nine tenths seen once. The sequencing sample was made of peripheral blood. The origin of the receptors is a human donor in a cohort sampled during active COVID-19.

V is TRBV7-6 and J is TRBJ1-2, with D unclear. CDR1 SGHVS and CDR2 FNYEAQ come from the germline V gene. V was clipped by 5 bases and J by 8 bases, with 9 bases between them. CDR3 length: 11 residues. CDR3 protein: CASSDGGGYTF. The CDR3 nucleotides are TGTGCCAGCAGCGATGGCGGGGGCTACACCTTC.

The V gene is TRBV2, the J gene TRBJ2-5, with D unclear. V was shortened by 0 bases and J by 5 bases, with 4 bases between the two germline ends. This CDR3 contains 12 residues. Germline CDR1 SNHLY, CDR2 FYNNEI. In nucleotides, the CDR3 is TGTGCCAGCAGTGAAGCGCAGGAGACCCAGTACTTC. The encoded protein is CASSEAQETQYF.

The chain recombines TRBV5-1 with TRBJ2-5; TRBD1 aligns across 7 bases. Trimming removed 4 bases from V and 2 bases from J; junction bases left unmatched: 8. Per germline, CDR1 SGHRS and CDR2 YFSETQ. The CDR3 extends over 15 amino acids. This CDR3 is CASSLQGQDQETQYF. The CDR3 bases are TGCGCCAGCAGCCTCCAAGGACAGGATCAAGAGACCCAGTACTTC.

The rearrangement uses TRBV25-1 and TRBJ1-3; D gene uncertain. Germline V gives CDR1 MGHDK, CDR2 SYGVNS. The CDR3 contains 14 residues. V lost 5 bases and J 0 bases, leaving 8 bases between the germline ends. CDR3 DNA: TGTGCCAGCAGTTCGGAGATCTCTGGAAACACCATATATTTT. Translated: CASSSEISGNTIYF.

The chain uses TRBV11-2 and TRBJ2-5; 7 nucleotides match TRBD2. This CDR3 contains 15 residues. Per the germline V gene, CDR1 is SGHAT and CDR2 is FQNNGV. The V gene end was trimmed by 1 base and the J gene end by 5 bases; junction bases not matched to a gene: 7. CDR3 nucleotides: TGTGCCAGCAGCTTAGCGGGGCTAGCGGTCGAGACCCAGTACTTC. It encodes CASSLAGLAVETQYF.

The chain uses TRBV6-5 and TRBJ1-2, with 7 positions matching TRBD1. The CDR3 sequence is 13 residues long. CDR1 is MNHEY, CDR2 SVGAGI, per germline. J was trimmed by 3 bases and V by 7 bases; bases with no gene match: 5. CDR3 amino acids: CASILGQHYGYTF. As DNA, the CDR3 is TGTGCCAGCATCCTGGGACAGCACTATGGCTACACCTTC.

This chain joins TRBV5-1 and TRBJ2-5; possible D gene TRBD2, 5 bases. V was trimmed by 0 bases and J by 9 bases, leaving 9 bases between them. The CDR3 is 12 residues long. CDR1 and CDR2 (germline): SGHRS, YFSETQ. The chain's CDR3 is CASSLEAGAQYF. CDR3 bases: TGCGCCAGCAGCTTGGAGGCCGGGGCCCAGTACTTC.

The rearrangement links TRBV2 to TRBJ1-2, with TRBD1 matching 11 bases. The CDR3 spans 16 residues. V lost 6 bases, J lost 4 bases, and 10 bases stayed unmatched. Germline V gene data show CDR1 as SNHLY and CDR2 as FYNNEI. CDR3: CASSLLGQGAAYGYTF. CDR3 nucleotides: TGTGCCAGCAGCCTCCTAGGACAGGGGGCGGCCTATGGCTACACCTTC.

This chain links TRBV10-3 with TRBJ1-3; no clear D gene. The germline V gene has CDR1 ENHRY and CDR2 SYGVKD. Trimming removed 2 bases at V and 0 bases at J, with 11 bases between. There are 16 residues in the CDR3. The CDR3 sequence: CAISEPGTISGNTIYF. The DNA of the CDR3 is TGTGCCATCAGTGAGCCAGGTACGATCTCTGGAAACACCATATATTTT.

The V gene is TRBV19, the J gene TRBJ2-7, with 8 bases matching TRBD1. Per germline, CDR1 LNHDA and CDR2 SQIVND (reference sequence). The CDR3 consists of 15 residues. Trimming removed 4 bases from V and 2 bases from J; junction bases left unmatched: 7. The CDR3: CASSTSGTGTYEQYF. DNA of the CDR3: TGTGCCAGTAGTACCTCCGGGACAGGAACCTACGAGCAGTACTTC.

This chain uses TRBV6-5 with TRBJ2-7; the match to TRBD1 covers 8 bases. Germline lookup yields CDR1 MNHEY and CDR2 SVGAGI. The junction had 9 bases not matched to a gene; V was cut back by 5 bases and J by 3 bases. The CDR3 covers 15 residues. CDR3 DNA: TGTGCCAGCAGTATCGGACAGGGAGTGGTCTACGAGCAGTACTTC. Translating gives CASSIGQGVVYEQYF.

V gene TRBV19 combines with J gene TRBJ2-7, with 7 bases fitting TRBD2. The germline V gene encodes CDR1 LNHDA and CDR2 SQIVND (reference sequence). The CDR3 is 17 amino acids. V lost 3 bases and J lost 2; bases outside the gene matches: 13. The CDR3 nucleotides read TGTGCCAGTAGTATTGGGGCCAACCGGGACTACGCCTACGAGCAGTACTTC. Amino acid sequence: CASSIGANRDYAYEQYF.

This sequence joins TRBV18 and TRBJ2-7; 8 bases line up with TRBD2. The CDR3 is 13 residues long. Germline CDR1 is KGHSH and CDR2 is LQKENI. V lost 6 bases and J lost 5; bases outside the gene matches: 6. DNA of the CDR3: TGTGCCAGCTCGTTAGCGGGGAGTGACGAGCAGTACTTC. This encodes CASSLAGSDEQYF.

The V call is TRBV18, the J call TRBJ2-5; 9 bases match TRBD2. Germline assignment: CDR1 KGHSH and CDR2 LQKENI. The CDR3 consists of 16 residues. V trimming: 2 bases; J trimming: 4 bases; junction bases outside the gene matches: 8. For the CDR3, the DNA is TGTGCCAGCTCACCATTGTCTAGCGGGACTCGAGAGACCCAGTACTTC. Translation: CASSPLSSGTRETQYF.

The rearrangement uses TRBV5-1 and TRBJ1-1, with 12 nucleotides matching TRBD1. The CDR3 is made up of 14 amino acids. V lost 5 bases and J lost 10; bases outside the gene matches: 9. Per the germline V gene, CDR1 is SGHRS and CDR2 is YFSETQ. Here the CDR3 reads CASRPGTGGRGAFF. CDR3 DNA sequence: TGCGCCAGCAGACCCGGGACAGGGGGCCGGGGAGCTTTCTTT.

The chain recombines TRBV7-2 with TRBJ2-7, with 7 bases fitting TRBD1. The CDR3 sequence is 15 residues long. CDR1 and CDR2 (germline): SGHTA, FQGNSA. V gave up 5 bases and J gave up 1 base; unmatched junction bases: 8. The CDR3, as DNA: TGTGCCAGCAGCAAGGACAGGTCTCGGTCCTACGAGCAGTACTTC. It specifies CASSKDRSRSYEQYF.